The 16 T cell receptor beta chains below were found in one sample sequenced in a study of blood T cell repertoires in COVID-19. Profiling relied on immunoSEQ multiplex PCR, and the TCRdb table lists in-frame clones only, not all of them. The profile shows some 490,000 clones, roughly 85% of them singletons. The specimen sequenced was peripheral blood. The receptors derive from a human donor in a cohort sampled during active COVID-19.

This rearrangement joins TRBV5-1 to TRBJ2-7; D is possibly TRBD2 (5 bases). Trimming took off 0 bases at V and 2 bases at J, with 9 bases between the two ends. CDR3 size: 14 residues. CDR1 is SGHRS and CDR2 is YFSETQ in the germline V gene. The CDR3 protein is CASSLGGLTYEQYF. In nucleotides, the CDR3 is TGCGCCAGCAGCTTGGGCGGACTGACCTACGAGCAGTACTTC.

The gene calls are TRBV28 and TRBJ2-4; 7 bases map to TRBD2. The CDR3 is 16 amino acids. With 4 bases clipped from V and 3 bases from J, the junction kept 9 bases outside the gene matches. The germline CDR1 and CDR2 sequences are MDHEN and SYDVKM. CDR3 bases: TGTGCCAGCAGTTCCGGGGGGATTGGGGTCAAAAACATTCAGTACTTC. Amino acids: CASSSGGIGVKNIQYF.

J is TRBJ1-4 and V is TRBV4-1; TRBD1 matches 10 bases. J was trimmed by 8 bases and V by 6 bases; bases with no gene match: 12. The CDR3 runs to 16 residues. Germline lookup yields CDR1 MGHRA and CDR2 YSYEKL. The CDR3 loop is CASSRQGAGEREKLFF. In DNA form, the CDR3 reads TGCGCCAGCAGTCGACAGGGGGCGGGGGAGAGGGAAAAACTGTTTTTT.

The V and J genes are TRBV7-2 and TRBJ1-2; perhaps TRBD1 as D (6 bases). The CDR3 totals 16 residues. Germline-derived CDR1 and CDR2 are SGHTA and FQGNSA. Deletions cut 4 bases from V and 4 bases from J, with 19 bases between. CDR3 DNA: TGTGCCAGCAGCTCGTCGACAGGCGAGAAAATCTATGGCTACACCTTC. Protein: CASSSSTGEKIYGYTF.

The CDR3 sequence is CASAPEGAGTDTQYF. Written as DNA, the CDR3 is TGTGCTAGTGCCCCGGAGGGGGCTGGCACAGATACGCAGTATTTT. The rearrangement links TRBV12-5 to TRBJ2-3, with a tentative D call TRBD1 (7 bases). V lost 7 bases to trimming and J lost 1 base, with 15 bases between them. Germline V gene data show CDR1 as LGHNT and CDR2 as FRNRAP. CDR3 size: 15 residues.

The chain is built from TRBV25-1 and TRBJ2-1; 8 nucleotides agree with TRBD2. This CDR3 has 15 amino acids. Unmatched junction bases numbered 9, after V lost 3 bases and J lost 8 bases. Germline values: CDR1 MGHDK, CDR2 SYGVNS. This chain's CDR3 is CASSDPAGVGDEQFF. The DNA for the CDR3 is TGTGCCAGCAGTGACCCAGCGGGAGTGGGGGATGAGCAGTTCTTC.

The V call is TRBV11-2, the J call TRBJ1-1; no reliable D call. This CDR3 spans 14 amino acids. CDR1 and CDR2 from the germline V gene are SGHAT and FQNNGV. V gave up 6 bases and J gave up 6 bases, with 17 bases separating them. CDR3 in amino acids: CASRSAGGKAEAFF. Here the CDR3 DNA reads TGTGCCAGCAGGTCCGCCGGAGGAAAGGCTGAAGCTTTCTTT.

This chain links TRBV27 with TRBJ2-7; 7 bases align to TRBD1. Unmatched junction bases numbered 3, after V lost 2 bases and J lost 5 bases. The CDR3 is made up of 13 amino acids. The germline gives CDR1 MNHEY, CDR2 SMNVEV (reference sequence). The CDR3 reads CASSLAQGNEQYF. CDR3 nucleotide sequence: TGTGCCAGCAGTTTAGCACAGGGGAACGAGCAGTACTTC.

This chain's CDR3 is CAYGGGGTNEKLFF. The CDR3 region has the DNA TGTGCCTATGGAGGGGGGGGAACTAATGAAAAACTGTTTTTT. The rearrangement uses TRBV30 and TRBJ1-4; D is perhaps TRBD1 (6 bases). The CDR3 is made up of 14 amino acids. V lost 7 bases to trimming and J lost 1 base, with 13 bases between them. CDR1 GTSNPN and CDR2 SVGIG come from the germline V gene (reference sequence).

The V gene is TRBV25-1, the J gene TRBJ2-3; no clear D. CDR1 and CDR2 from the germline V gene are MGHDK and SYGVNS. V was clipped by 4 bases and J by 6 bases, with 8 bases between them. There are 12 residues in the CDR3. In nucleotides, the CDR3 is TGTGCCAGCAGTGGGCCCTCGGATACGCAGTATTTT. Protein product: CASSGPSDTQYF.

The chain joins TRBV19 to TRBJ2-3; possibly TRBD2 for D (5 bases). Between the trimmed V and J ends, which lost 1 base and 7 bases, there was a span of 9 bases. Germline V CDR1 and CDR2: LNHDA, SQIVND (reference sequence). The CDR3 runs to 13 residues. In nucleotides, the CDR3 is TGTGCCAGTAGTATAGGAAGGGAGAATACGCAGTATTTT. Translating it yields CASSIGRENTQYF. Based on the CDR3 plus reference TRBV19 and TRBJ2-3, the full variable domain is DGGITQSPKYLFRKEGQNVTLSCEQNLNHDAMYWYRQDPGQGLRLIYYSQIVNDFQKGDIAEGYSVSREKKESFPLTVTSAQKNPTAFYLCASSIGRENTQYFGPGTRLTVL.

This clone came up a few times. The chain links TRBV10-2 to TRBJ1-3; perhaps TRBD1 as D (5 bases). The V and J ends lost 2 bases and 2 bases respectively, with 10 bases between them. Germline V lookup: CDR1 WSHSY, CDR2 SAAADI. The CDR3 has 15 residues. The CDR3 DNA reads TGCGCCAGCAGTGAGGGAGGGGATACTGGAAACACCATATATTTT. Its protein is CASSEGGDTGNTIYF.

Points on this clone: Within the sample, other DNA sequences also encode this same CDR3. CDR3 in amino acids: CASSLSRGSQPQHF. CDR3 coding DNA: TGTGCCAGCAGTTTATCACGGGGATCTCAGCCCCAGCATTTT. V and J are TRBV27 and TRBJ1-5; unclear D gene. V lost 0 bases, J lost 6 bases, and 9 bases lay in between. Germline assignment: CDR1 MNHEY and CDR2 SMNVEV (reference sequence). The CDR3 totals 14 residues.

CDR3 DNA sequence: TGCGCCAGCAGCCAAGTAGGGGACACTGAAGCTTTCTTT. This gives the protein CASSQVGDTEAFF. The rearrangement uses TRBV4-3 and TRBJ1-1; TRBD1 is a possible D gene (5 bases). Germline V gene data show CDR1 as LGHNA and CDR2 as YSLEER. The CDR3 is made up of 13 amino acids. The V and J ends lost 1 base and 3 bases respectively, with 6 bases between them.

CDR3 loop: CASSFALAEAHGELFF. The CDR3 nucleotides read TGTGCCAGCAGCTTTGCACTAGCGGAGGCCCACGGGGAGCTGTTTTTT. The V call is TRBV7-2, the J call TRBJ2-2, with TRBD2 matching 8 bases. This CDR3 comprises 16 residues. V trimming: 3 bases; J trimming: 7 bases; junction bases outside the gene matches: 10. CDR1 is SGHTA, CDR2 FQGNSA, per germline.

The genes are TRBV9 and TRBJ2-1; 10 nucleotides align to TRBD1. The CDR3 is 16 residues long. V shed 2 bases, J shed 9 bases, and the junction held 11 bases outside the gene matches. Germline lookup yields CDR1 SGDLS and CDR2 YYNGEE. This chain's CDR3 is CASSVGTGARRGEQFF. CDR3 DNA sequence: TGTGCCAGCAGCGTTGGGACAGGGGCACGTCGGGGTGAGCAGTTCTTC.